This entry lists 7 T cell receptor beta chains sequenced from one sample in a study of cytomegalovirus exposure and HLA in healthy donors. The PCR was carried out with 60 Vbeta primers and 13 Jbeta primers. This table comes from immunoSEQ multiplex PCR, and its TCRdb copy is limited to in-frame clones, with some not included. The sample table sets out fewer than 150,000 clones. Specimen: PBMCs. The source of these receptors is a woman aged 60-75 years in good health and CMV-seronegative.

J is TRBJ1-1 and V is TRBV27; 8 bases fit TRBD1. V lost 6 bases to trimming and J lost 5 bases; unmatched junction nucleotides: 14. In germline, CDR1 is MNHEY, CDR2 SMNVEV (reference sequence). The CDR3 is 16 residues long. CDR3 amino acids: CASSSTSPQGVTEAFF. The CDR3 nucleotides are TGTGCCAGCAGCTCCACTTCCCCACAGGGGGTTACTGAAGCTTTCTTT.

J is TRBJ2-3 and V is TRBV6-1, with 9 nucleotides matching TRBD2. Unmatched junction bases numbered 7, after V lost 3 bases and J lost 9 bases. The CDR3 sequence is 14 residues long. The germline V gene encodes CDR1 MNHNS and CDR2 SASEGT. The CDR3 is CASSEGTSLGTQYF. DNA for the CDR3: TGTGCCAGCAGTGAGGGGACTAGCCTCGGCACGCAGTATTTT.

The chain couples TRBV27 to TRBJ1-5, with 10 bases aligning to TRBD1. The germline CDR1 and CDR2 sequences are MNHEY and SMNVEV (reference sequence). The CDR3 has 15 residues. J lost 7 bases, V lost 6 bases, and 9 bases had no gene match. The CDR3, as DNA: TGTGCCAGCAGACCGACAGGGGGCGCGTCCCAGCCCCAGCATTTT. Protein product: CASRPTGGASQPQHF.

Points on this clone: One end of the junction is discordant with germline, which a read error may explain. V and J are TRBV7-7 and TRBJ2-5; TRBD2 matches 12 bases. Germline loops: CDR1 SSHAT, CDR2 FNYEAQ (reference sequence). The CDR3 loop spans 16 amino acids. In nucleotides, the CDR3 is TGTGCTAGCAGCGCTACCCCTAGCGGGGGGGGAGAGACCCAGTACTTC. The encoded protein is CASSATPSGGGETQYF.

The rearrangement uses TRBV5-6 and TRBJ1-5; D possibly corresponds to TRBD1 (5 bases). The CDR3 length is 16 residues. V lost 0 bases to trimming and J lost 2 bases, with 12 bases between them. Germline values: CDR1 SGHDT, CDR2 YYEEEE. This chain's CDR3 is CASSLAEGRGNQPQHF. The CDR3 coding sequence is TGTGCCAGCAGCTTGGCGGAGGGACGGGGCAATCAGCCCCAGCATTTT.

This chain links TRBV15 with TRBJ1-3, with a possible D match to TRBD1 (6 bases). The germline V and J ends were trimmed by 0 bases and 2 bases, with 11 bases remaining between them. The germline gives CDR1 LNHNV, CDR2 YYDKDF (reference sequence). The CDR3 has 16 residues. The CDR3 is CATSRDLGATGNTIYF. The CDR3, as DNA: TGTGCCACCAGCAGAGATCTGGGGGCGACTGGAAACACCATATATTTT. The variable domain in full, with the rest retrieved from reference TRBV15 and TRBJ1-3, is DAMVIQNPRYQVTQFGKPVTLSCSQTLNHNVMYWYQQKSSQAPKLLFHYYDKDFNNEADTPDNFQSRRPNTSFCFLDIRSPGLGDTAMYLCATSRDLGATGNTIYFGEGSWLTVV.

The CDR3 nucleotides are TGTGCCAGCAGTGTTGATAGACAGGGTGGCTACACCTTC. Translation: CASSVDRQGGYTF. V is TRBV2 and J is TRBJ1-2; 7 bases match TRBD1. The CDR3 length is 13 residues. J lost 7 bases, V lost 4 bases, and 6 bases had no gene match. The germline CDR1 and CDR2 sequences are SNHLY and FYNNEI.